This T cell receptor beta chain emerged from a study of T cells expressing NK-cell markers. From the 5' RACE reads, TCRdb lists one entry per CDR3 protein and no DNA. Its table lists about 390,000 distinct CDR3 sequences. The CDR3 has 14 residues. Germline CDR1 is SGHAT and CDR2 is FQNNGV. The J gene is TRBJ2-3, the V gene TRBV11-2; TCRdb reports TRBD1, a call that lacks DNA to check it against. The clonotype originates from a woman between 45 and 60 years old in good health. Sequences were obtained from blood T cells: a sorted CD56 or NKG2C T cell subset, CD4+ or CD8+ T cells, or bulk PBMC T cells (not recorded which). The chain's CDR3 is CASSSPSGTDTQYF.